The 14 T cell receptor beta chains reported below all come from one sample, sequenced in a study of blood T cell repertoires in COVID-19 (dated by TCRdb to about 2020). To prepare the library, the immunoSEQ multiplex PCR assay was applied. TCRdb limited this immuneACCESS table to in-frame rearrangements with V and J called. A share of clones is missing; checked studies link under half to unresolved V genes, and the rest is unexplained. The sample table lists 100,000 to 150,000 clones, about 82% of them with a count of one. In total, the top ten clones hold about 5% of the sample. Sequenced: peripheral blood. The receptor set was obtained from a human donor in a cohort sampled during active COVID-19.

The chain joins TRBV10-3 to TRBJ1-5, with 9 positions matching TRBD1. V lost 4 bases and J lost 7; bases outside the gene matches: 8. Germline V gene data show CDR1 as ENHRY and CDR2 as SYGVKD. This CDR3 spans 15 amino acids. The CDR3 spells CAISATGTGSQPQHF. CDR3 DNA: TGTGCCATCAGTGCGACCGGGACAGGGTCCCAGCCCCAGCATTTT.

The chain employs TRBV6-5 and TRBJ1-5, with D possibly TRBD1 on 5 matching bases. Trimming pared 10 bases from V and 7 bases from J, leaving 17 bases between. CDR1 is MNHEY and CDR2 is SVGAGI in the germline V gene. The CDR3 is made up of 13 amino acids. The CDR3 region has the DNA TGTGCCACTTCAGGAGGGGCCTTACAGCCCCAGCATTTT. This codes for CATSGGALQPQHF.

The chain joins TRBV21-1 to TRBJ1-6; TRBD1, the table's D call, lacks a check against the DNA. TRBV21-1 is given as a pseudogene. The CDR3 is made up of 14 amino acids. CDR3 protein: CASREQGGDSPLHF. As DNA, the CDR3 is TGTGCCAGCAGAGAGCAGGGGGGTGATTCACCCCTCCACTTT.

V is TRBV10-3 and J is TRBJ1-4; 8 positions match TRBD1. V lost 6 bases, J lost 10 bases, and 13 bases stayed unmatched. The CDR3 contains 15 residues. Germline values: CDR1 ENHRY, CDR2 SYGVKD. The chain's CDR3 is CAISDGQGSTGKLFF. CDR3 bases: TGTGCCATCAGCGATGGACAGGGAAGTACTGGAAAACTGTTTTTT.

This chain uses TRBV28 with TRBJ1-1; 8 nucleotides line up with TRBD1. The CDR3 runs 13 residues. After removal of 5 bases from V and 8 bases from J, the junction contained 7 bases not matched to a gene. CDR1 and CDR2 (germline): MDHEN, SYDVKM. The CDR3 nucleotides are TGTGCCAGCAGTATTGGACAGGGAGTAGAAGCTTTCTTT. This sequence encodes CASSIGQGVEAFF.

DNA of the CDR3: TGTGCCTGTCGAGAAACGAGGCTTTTGCCCACTGAAGCTTTCTTT. Translating gives CACRETRLLPTEAFF. The chain recombines TRBV6-5 with TRBJ1-1; D gene uncertain. Germline V gene data show CDR1 as MNHEY and CDR2 as SVGAGI. CDR3 length equals 15 residues. Trimming cost V 11 bases and J 4 bases, with 23 bases left between them.

The chain uses TRBV6-5 and TRBJ1-1; TRBD1 might be the D (6 bases). This CDR3 spans 12 amino acids. The V and J ends lost 6 bases and 3 bases respectively, with 8 bases between them. CDR1 MNHEY and CDR2 SVGAGI come from the germline V gene. CDR3 region: CASRQGYTEAFF. DNA of the CDR3: TGTGCCAGCAGACAGGGCTACACTGAAGCTTTCTTT.

This chain links TRBV18 with TRBJ2-7; D is perhaps TRBD2 (5 bases). Germline CDR1 reads KGHSH; CDR2 reads LQKENI. The CDR3 sequence is 15 residues long. Trimming shortened V by 2 bases and J by 2 bases, and 13 bases separated the two germline ends. The CDR3 is CASSPRAGYAYEQYF. The CDR3 DNA reads TGTGCCAGCTCACCAAGGGCGGGTTATGCCTACGAGCAGTACTTC.

The rearrangement uses TRBV10-2 and TRBJ2-7; 9 positions match TRBD1. The CDR3 sequence is 13 residues long. From germline, CDR1 is WSHSY and CDR2 SAAADI. With 6 bases clipped from V and 2 bases from J, the junction kept 2 bases outside the gene matches. The CDR3 nucleotides read TGCGCCAGCAGGGACAGGGGAGCCTACGAGCAGTACTTC. Residues: CASRDRGAYEQYF.

The chain uses TRBV10-2 and TRBJ2-1, with 13 nucleotides matching TRBD2. The ends lost 8 bases at V and 0 bases at J; junction bases unmatched: 13. CDR3 length equals 19 residues. Germline-derived CDR1 and CDR2 are WSHSY and SAAADI. The DNA for the CDR3 is TGCGCCAGCTCCCTAGGACTAGCGGGAGCCCCGAGCTCCTACAATGAGCAGTTCTTC. The encoded protein is CASSLGLAGAPSSYNEQFF.

The sample holds a few counts of this clone. The chain combines TRBV24-1 with TRBJ2-5; unclear D gene. Germline loops: CDR1 KGHDR, CDR2 SFDVKD. The CDR3 sequence is 14 residues long. Deletions cut 4 bases from V and 4 bases from J, with 12 bases between. The CDR3 DNA follows: TGTGCCACCAGTGAGAAGCGAGGAAGAGAGACCCAGTACTTC. It translates to CATSEKRGRETQYF.

The chain carries TRBV15 and TRBJ1-5; TRBD1 agrees at 12 bases. Per the germline V gene, CDR1 is LNHNV and CDR2 is YYDKDF (reference sequence). CDR3 size: 18 residues. V lost 8 bases to trimming and J lost 5 bases; unmatched junction nucleotides: 16. DNA for the CDR3: TGTGCCACCCGCACCCGGGACAGGGGGCGTCAAGGTGATCAGCCCCAGCATTTT. Translated, it gives CATRTRDRGRQGDQPQHF.

The chain joins TRBV28 to TRBJ2-1; TRBD1 matches at 10 bases. CDR1 and CDR2 (germline): MDHEN, SYDVKM. The length of the CDR3 is 15 residues. The trim removed 6 bases at V and 8 bases at J, leaving 10 bases unmatched. The CDR3 bases are TGTGCCAGCAGCTTAGGACAGGGGGTTCTCGATGAGCAGTTCTTC. Translating gives CASSLGQGVLDEQFF. Drawing the rest from reference TRBV28 and TRBJ2-1, the complete variable domain is DVKVTQSSRYLVKRTGEKVFLECVQDMDHENMFWYRQDPGLGLRLIYFSYDVKMKEKGDIPEGYSVSREKKERFSLILESASTNQTSMYLCASSLGQGVLDEQFFGPGTRLTVL.

The chain couples TRBV6-5 to TRBJ2-2; D is ambiguous. This CDR3 has 15 amino acids. V was pared by 2 bases and J by 1 base, with 8 bases between. CDR1 and CDR2 from the germline V gene are MNHEY and SVGAGI. For the CDR3, the DNA is TGTGCCAGCAGTTACAGTCCGGGGAACACCGGGGAGCTGTTTTTT. Encoded protein: CASSYSPGNTGELFF.